This paragraph reports one TCR beta chain. The sample comes from a study of CDR3 diversity in severe acne. TCRdb reprocessed the PCR reads via MiXCR and lists one record per CDR3 protein. The sample gives more than 85,000 distinct CDR3 sequences, roughly 51% of which show up once; 9.5% to 15% is in the top ten. CDR1 MNHEY and CDR2 SMNVEV come from the germline V gene (reference sequence). Unmatched junction bases numbered 15, after V lost 6 bases and J lost 5 bases. This CDR3 has 17 residues. The gene calls are TRBV27 and TRBJ2-7; 11 bases match TRBD2. This receptor was obtained from a male donor with acne. The sequencing sample was made of blood. CDR3 bases: TGTGCCAGCAGCCCTGATAGCGGGAGGGGCCCGTGGGACGAGCAGTACTTC. Translating it yields CASSPDSGRGPWDEQYF.